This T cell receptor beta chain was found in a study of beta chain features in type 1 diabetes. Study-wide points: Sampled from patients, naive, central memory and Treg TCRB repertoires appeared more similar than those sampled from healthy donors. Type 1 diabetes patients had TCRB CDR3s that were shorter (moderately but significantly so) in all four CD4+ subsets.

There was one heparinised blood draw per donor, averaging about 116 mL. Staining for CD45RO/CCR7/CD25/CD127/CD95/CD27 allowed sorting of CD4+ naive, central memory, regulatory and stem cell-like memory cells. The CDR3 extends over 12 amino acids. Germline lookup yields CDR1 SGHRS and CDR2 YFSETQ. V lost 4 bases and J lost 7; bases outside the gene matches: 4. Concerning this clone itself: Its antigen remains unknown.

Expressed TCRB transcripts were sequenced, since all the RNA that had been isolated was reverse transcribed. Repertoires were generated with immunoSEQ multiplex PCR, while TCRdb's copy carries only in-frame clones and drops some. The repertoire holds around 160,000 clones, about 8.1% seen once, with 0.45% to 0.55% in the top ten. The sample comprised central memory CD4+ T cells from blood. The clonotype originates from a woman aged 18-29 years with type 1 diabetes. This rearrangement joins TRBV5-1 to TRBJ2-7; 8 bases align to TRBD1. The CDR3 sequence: CASSGTGPEQYF. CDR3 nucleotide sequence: TGCGCCAGCAGCGGGACAGGCCCAGAGCAGTACTTC.